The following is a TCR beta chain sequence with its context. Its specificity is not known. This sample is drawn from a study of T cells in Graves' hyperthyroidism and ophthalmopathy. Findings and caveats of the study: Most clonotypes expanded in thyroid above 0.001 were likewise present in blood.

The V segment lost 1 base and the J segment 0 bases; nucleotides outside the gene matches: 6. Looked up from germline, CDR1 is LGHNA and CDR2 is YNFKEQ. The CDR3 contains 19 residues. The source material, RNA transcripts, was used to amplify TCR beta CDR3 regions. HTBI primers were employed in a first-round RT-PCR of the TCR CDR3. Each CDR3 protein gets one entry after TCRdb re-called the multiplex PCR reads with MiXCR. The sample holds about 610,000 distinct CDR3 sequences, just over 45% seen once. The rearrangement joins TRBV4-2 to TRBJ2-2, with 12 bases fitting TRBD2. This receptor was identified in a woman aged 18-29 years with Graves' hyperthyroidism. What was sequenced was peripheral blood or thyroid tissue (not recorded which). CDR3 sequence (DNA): TGTGCCAGCAGCCAAGGGACTAGCGGGATTCGAACGAACACCGGGGAGCTGTTTTTT. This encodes CASSQGTSGIRTNTGELFF.